This paragraph reports one TCR beta chain. As yet, its antigen is unknown. This entry belongs to a study of cytotoxic CD8 clonotypes in ibrutinib-treated CLL. Study at large: The study included around twelve relapsed/refractory and about 16 treatment-naive patients; 17 to 18 had IGHV unmutated disease. Overall study findings and caveats: Exceeding age-matched healthy donors, baseline clonality also tracked the counts of circulating CD8+ T cells. Among the clonotypes, public ones were uncommon and contracted or held stable on treatment.

The CDR3 runs 18 residues. With 1 base removed from V and 6 bases from J, the gap between germline ends came to 25 bases. Investigators sought sequencing depths of between 1 in 200,000 and 1 in 1 million T cells. Libraries were prepared by immunoSEQ multiplex PCR; TCRdb keeps only in-frame clonotypes and omits some of them. Found here are under 200,000 clones, around 80% of them singletons; the top ten hold 4.6%. The clonotype comes from a human donor with chronic lymphocytic leukemia. The rearrangement links TRBV5-3 to TRBJ1-2; TRBD1 might be the D (5 bases). TRBV5-3 has ORF status, its function being uncertain. The sequenced sample was PBMCs, obtained after 24 months of ibrutinib treatment. CDR3 amino acids: CARSLIGHRTPGKDGYTF. Here the CDR3 DNA reads TGTGCCAGAAGCTTGATCGGTCATAGGACCCCAGGGAAGGATGGCTACACCTTC.